This is a list of T cell receptor beta chains from one sample in a study of cytomegalovirus exposure and HLA in healthy donors. Generated by immunoSEQ multiplex PCR, the TCRdb table keeps only in-frame clones and is missing some. The sample shows around 40,000 clones, roughly 60% of them seen only once. What was sequenced was PBMCs. The receptors were gathered from a human donor in good health. CDR3s include the opening cysteine and the closing phenylalanine or tryptophan. A D gene is named only where the DNA matches it firmly. Clone sizes are given selectively: once, few, many, or a class where the clone is expanded.

d_call j_call clone_size v_call cdr3_aa cdr3_nt
NA TRBJ2-4 few TRBV7-6 CASSPGNIQYF TGTGCCAGCAGCCCGGGAAACATTCAGTACTTC
TRBD1 TRBJ2-7 NA TRBV7-6 CASSLGGTGAYEQYF TGTGCCAGCAGCTTAGGAGGGACAGGGGCCTACGAGCAGTACTTC
NA TRBJ1-4 NA TRBV19 CASSPRGRDEKLFF TGTGCCAGTAGTCCCCGGGGGAGAGATGAAAAACTGTTTTTT
NA TRBJ2-3 NA TRBV2 CASSYSDTQYF TGTGCCAGCAGTTACTCAGATACGCAGTATTTT
TRBD1 TRBJ1-2 few TRBV29-1 CSVGDWGQGGYTF TGCAGCGTTGGCGATTGGGGACAGGGAGGCTACACCTTC
NA TRBJ1-2 few TRBV9 CASRGGDGYTF TGTGCCAGCAGAGGGGGGGATGGCTACACCTTC
NA TRBJ1-2 NA TRBV5-1 CASSLPIIQGGGYTF TGCGCCAGCAGCTTACCTATCATACAGGGCGGCGGCTACACCTTC
TRBD2 TRBJ2-3 NA TRBV10-3 CAISPTSGGADTQYF TGTGCCATCAGCCCGACTAGCGGGGGGGCAGATACGCAGTATTTT
TRBD1 TRBJ1-6 NA TRBV7-6 CASSFRTGVNSPLHF TGTGCCAGCAGCTTCAGGACAGGGGTTAATTCACCCCTCCACTTT
NA TRBJ2-7 NA TRBV19 CASSIGPGGSKQYF TGTGCCAGTAGTATAGGGCCAGGAGGCTCGAAGCAGTACTTC
NA TRBJ1-1 NA TRBV25-1 CASSEYWGAHTEAFF TGTGCCAGCAGTGAGTATTGGGGAGCCCATACTGAAGCTTTCTTT
NA TRBJ1-2 NA TRBV4-1 CASSQDPGFMFQDYGYTF TGCGCCAGCAGCCAAGACCCGGGTTTCATGTTCCAAGACTATGGCTACACCTTC
TRBD1 TRBJ2-4 NA TRBV29-1 CSACTGADIQYF TGCAGCGCCTGCACAGGGGCGGACATTCAGTACTTC
TRBD1 TRBJ1-4 NA TRBV6-6 CASTPDRENEKLFF TGTGCCAGCACCCCGGACAGGGAGAATGAAAAACTGTTTTTT
NA TRBJ1-5 NA TRBV29-1 CSVGEPAGQPQHF TGCAGCGTTGGTGAGCCCGCGGGACAGCCCCAGCATTTT
NA TRBJ1-6 few TRBV5-4 CASSRGQNNSPLHF TGTGCCAGCAGCCGAGGACAGAATAATTCACCCCTCCACTTT
TRBD1 TRBJ1-6 NA TRBV6-1 CASSGGTAHYIYNSPLHF TGTGCCAGCAGTGGGGGGACAGCACACTACATTTATAATTCACCCCTCCACTTT
TRBD1 TRBJ1-1 NA TRBV7-3 CASSTRQGPTEAFF TGTGCCAGCAGCACTCGACAGGGCCCAACTGAAGCTTTCTTT
NA TRBJ2-7 NA TRBV2 CASSRTFTGGGYEQYF TGTGCCAGCAGTAGAACTTTTACAGGGGGGGGCTACGAGCAGTACTTC
NA TRBJ2-7 few TRBV4-2 CASSRDWEAEQYF TGTGCCAGCAGCCGGGACTGGGAGGCGGAACAGTACTTC
TRBD1 TRBJ1-3 NA TRBV14 CASRRTGLSGNTIYF TGTGCCAGCCGAAGGACAGGCCTCTCTGGAAACACCATATATTTT
TRBD1 TRBJ1-3 NA TRBV28 CASSLPTGSGNTIYF TGTGCCAGCAGTTTACCGACAGGGTCTGGAAACACCATATATTTT
NA TRBJ2-7 NA TRBV9 CASSETRGGEQYF TGTGCCAGCAGTGAGACCAGGGGCGGCGAGCAGTACTTC
TRBD1 TRBJ1-5 NA TRBV2 CASSELQGAGQPQHF TGTGCCAGCAGTGAGCTACAGGGGGCGGGACAGCCCCAGCATTTT
NA TRBJ1-2 NA TRBV10-1 CASRGNTYGYTF TGCGCCAGCAGGGGCAACACCTATGGCTACACCTTC
TRBD1 TRBJ2-7 NA TRBV5-6 CASSLTGMYEQYF TGTGCCAGCAGCCTGACAGGGATGTACGAGCAGTACTTC
NA TRBJ1-3 NA TRBV2 CASIGAGSPGNTIYF TGTGCCAGCATAGGGGCGGGATCCCCTGGAAACACCATATATTTT
NA TRBJ2-1 once TRBV10-2 CASSGLPGSYNEQFF TGCGCCAGCAGCGGACTCCCTGGCTCCTACAATGAGCAGTTCTTC
NA TRBJ2-3 NA TRBV9 CASSPPGLSTDTQYF TGTGCCAGCAGTCCCCCGGGACTGAGCACAGATACGCAGTATTTT
NA TRBJ1-1 once TRBV7-9 CASSLYTGQTNTEAFF TGTGCCAGCAGCTTGTACACCGGACAGACGAACACTGAAGCTTTCTTT
NA TRBJ1-2 NA TRBV2 CASRVDSYGYTF TGTGCCAGCAGAGTGGACAGCTATGGCTACACCTTC
NA TRBJ1-2 NA TRBV28 CASSLSGTHHGYTF TGTGCCAGCAGTTTATCCGGGACACATCATGGCTACACCTTC
NA TRBJ2-7 NA TRBV4-3 CASSQDLEGVGFEQYF TGCGCCAGCAGCCAAGATCTGGAGGGTGTAGGATTCGAGCAGTACTTC
TRBD1 TRBJ1-6 few TRBV15 CATSRGGQGYSPLHF TGTGCCACCAGCAGAGGGGGACAGGGATATTCACCCCTCCACTTT
TRBD2 TRBJ2-7 NA TRBV7-8 CASSLVGSSGGYYEQYF TGTGCCAGCAGCTTAGTTGGGTCTAGCGGGGGTTACTACGAGCAGTACTTC
NA TRBJ1-6 NA TRBV5-1 CASSLAMEASSPLHF TGCGCCAGCAGCTTGGCCATGGAGGCCAGTTCACCCCTCCACTTT
NA TRBJ1-3 NA TRBV29-1 CSVEELGALFGNTIYF TGCAGCGTTGAGGAGCTGGGGGCATTGTTTGGAAACACCATATATTTT
NA TRBJ2-7 NA TRBV6-6 CATAWPGRAYEQYF TGTGCCACCGCCTGGCCCGGGCGGGCCTACGAGCAGTACTTC
NA TRBJ1-1 once TRBV29-1 CSVVEQGYGRNTEAFF TGCAGCGTTGTGGAGCAGGGTTACGGAAGGAACACTGAAGCTTTCTTT
NA TRBJ2-5 few TRBV18 CASSLWGARGETQYF TGTGCCAGCTCACTCTGGGGCGCTAGGGGAGAGACCCAGTACTTC